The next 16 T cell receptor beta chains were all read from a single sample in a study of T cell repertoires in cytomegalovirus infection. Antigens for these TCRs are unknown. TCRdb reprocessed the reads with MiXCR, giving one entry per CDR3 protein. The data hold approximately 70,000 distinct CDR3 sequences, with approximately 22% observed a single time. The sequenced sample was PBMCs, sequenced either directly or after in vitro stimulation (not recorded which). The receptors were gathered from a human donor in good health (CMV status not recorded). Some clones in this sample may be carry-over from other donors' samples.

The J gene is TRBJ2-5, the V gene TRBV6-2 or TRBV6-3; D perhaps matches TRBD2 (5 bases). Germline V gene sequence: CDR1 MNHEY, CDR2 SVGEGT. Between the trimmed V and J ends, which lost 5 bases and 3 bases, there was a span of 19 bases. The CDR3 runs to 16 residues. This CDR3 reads CASSGGTILGEETQYF. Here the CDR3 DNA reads TGTGCCAGCAGTGGCGGCACCATTTTGGGAGAAGAGACCCAGTACTTC.

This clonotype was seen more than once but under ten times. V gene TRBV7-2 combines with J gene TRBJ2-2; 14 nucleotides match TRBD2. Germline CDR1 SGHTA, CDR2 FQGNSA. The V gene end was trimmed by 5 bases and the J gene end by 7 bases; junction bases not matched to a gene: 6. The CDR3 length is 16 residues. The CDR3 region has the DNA TGTGCCAGCAGCCTGACTAGCGGGAGGGCCCTCGGGGAGCTGTTTTTT. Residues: CASSLTSGRALGELFF.

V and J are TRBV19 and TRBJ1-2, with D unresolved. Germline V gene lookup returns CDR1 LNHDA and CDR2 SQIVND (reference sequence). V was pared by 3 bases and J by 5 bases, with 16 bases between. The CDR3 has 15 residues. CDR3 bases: TGTGCCAGTAGTATTCAGATGGAATCAATGTATGGCTACACCTTC. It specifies CASSIQMESMYGYTF.

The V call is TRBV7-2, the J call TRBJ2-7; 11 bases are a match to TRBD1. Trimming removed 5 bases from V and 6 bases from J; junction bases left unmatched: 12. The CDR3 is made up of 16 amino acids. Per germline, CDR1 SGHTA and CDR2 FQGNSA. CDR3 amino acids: CASSQDRGRNGFEQYF. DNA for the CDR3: TGTGCCAGCAGCCAGGACAGGGGGCGAAATGGTTTCGAGCAGTACTTC.

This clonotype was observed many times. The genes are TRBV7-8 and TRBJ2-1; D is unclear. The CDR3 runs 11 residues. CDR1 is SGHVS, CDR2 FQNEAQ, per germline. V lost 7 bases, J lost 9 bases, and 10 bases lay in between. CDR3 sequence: CASTPDGEQFF. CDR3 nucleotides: TGTGCCAGCACCCCCGACGGTGAGCAGTTCTTC.

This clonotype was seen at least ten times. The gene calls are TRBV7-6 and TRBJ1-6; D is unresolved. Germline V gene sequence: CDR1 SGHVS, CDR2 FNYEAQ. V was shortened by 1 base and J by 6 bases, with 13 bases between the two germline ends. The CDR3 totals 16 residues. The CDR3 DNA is TGTGCCAGCAGCTTAGATCCTACCGGGGTTAATTCACCCCTCCACTTT. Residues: CASSLDPTGVNSPLHF.

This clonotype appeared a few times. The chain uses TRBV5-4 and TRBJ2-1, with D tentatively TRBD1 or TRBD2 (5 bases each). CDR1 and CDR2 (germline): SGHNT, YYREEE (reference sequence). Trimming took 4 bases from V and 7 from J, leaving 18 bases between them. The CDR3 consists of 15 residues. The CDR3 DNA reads TGTGCCAGCAGCCCCCGAGGGGTTATATCGAATGAGCAGTTCTTC. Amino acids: CASSPRGVISNEQFF.

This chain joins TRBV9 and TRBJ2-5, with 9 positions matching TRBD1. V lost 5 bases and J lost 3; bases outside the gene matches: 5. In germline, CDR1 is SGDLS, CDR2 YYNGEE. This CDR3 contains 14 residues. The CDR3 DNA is TGTGCCAGCAGTCGGGGACAGGGAAAAGAGACCCAGTACTTC. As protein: CASSRGQGKETQYF.

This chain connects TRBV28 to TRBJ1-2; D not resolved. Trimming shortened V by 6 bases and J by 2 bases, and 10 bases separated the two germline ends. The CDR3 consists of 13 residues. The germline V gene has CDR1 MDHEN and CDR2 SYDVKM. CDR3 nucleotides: TGTGCCAGCAGCACGTCCAGAAACTATGGCTACACCTTC. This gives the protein CASSTSRNYGYTF.

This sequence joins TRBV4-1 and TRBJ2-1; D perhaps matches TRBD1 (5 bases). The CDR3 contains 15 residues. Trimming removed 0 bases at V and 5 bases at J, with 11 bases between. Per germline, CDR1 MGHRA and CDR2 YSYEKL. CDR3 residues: CASSQDRAVNNEQFF. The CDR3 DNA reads TGCGCCAGCAGCCAAGACAGGGCGGTTAACAATGAGCAGTTCTTC.

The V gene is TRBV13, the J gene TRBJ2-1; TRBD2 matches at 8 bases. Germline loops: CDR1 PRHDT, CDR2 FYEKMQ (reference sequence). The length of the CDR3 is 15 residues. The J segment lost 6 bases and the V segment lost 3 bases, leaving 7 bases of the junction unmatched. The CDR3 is CASSFFGGGSNEQFF. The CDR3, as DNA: TGTGCCAGCAGCTTTTTCGGCGGGGGGTCCAATGAGCAGTTCTTC. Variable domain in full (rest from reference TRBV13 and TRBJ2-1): AAGVIQSPRHLIKEKRETATLKCYPIPRHDTVYWYQQGPGQDPQFLISFYEKMQSDKGSIPDRFSAQQFSDYHSELNMSSLELGDSALYFCASSFFGGGSNEQFFGPGTRLTVL.

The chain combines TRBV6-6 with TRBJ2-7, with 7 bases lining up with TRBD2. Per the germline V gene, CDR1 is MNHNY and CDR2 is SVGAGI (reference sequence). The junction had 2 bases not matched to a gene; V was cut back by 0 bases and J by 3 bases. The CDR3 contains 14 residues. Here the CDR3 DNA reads TGTGCCAGCAGTTACTCGGCTAGCGGCTACGAGCAGTACTTC. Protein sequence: CASSYSASGYEQYF.

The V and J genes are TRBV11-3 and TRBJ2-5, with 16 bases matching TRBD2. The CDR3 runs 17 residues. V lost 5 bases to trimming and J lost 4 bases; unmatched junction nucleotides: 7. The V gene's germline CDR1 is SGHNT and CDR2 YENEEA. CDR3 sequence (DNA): TGTGCCAGCAGCCCCGGGACTAGCGGGAGGGCCAGAGAGACCCAGTACTTC. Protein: CASSPGTSGRARETQYF.

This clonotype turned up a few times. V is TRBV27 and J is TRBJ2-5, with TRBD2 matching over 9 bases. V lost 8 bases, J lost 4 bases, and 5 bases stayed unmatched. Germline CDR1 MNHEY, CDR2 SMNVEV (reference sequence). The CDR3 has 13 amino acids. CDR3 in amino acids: CASGVAGAETQYF. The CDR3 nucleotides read TGTGCCAGCGGGGTAGCGGGAGCAGAGACCCAGTACTTC.

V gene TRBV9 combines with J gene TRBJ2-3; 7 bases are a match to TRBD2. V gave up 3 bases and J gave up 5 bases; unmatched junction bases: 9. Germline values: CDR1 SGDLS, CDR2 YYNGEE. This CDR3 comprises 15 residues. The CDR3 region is CASSGLSGTGDTQYF. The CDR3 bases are TGTGCCAGCAGCGGACTAAGCGGGACTGGAGATACGCAGTATTTT.

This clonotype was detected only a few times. The DNA for the CDR3 is TGTGCCAGCAGTTACTTGCCAGAGACCCAGTACTTC. Protein sequence: CASSYLPETQYF. V usage is TRBV6-2 or TRBV6-3 and J usage is TRBJ2-5, with D uncertain. From germline, CDR1 is MNHEY and CDR2 SVGEGT. V was shortened by 1 base and J by 4 bases, with 4 bases between the two germline ends. The CDR3 runs 12 residues.